The T cell receptor (beta chain) under discussion was sequenced for a study of blood T cell repertoires in COVID-19. Across the study: PBMCs, B-cell-depleted T cells, or T cells were the source of the cDNA or gDNA that made up the material.

Participants were aged about 18 to 90 years, lived in roughly 23 US areas, and enrolled virtually. Participant-given clinical history determined each cohort assignment. In Cohort 3, a recovered donor had either two negative PCRs, clearance, or symptom resolution. Assay used: immunoSEQ multiplex PCR; TCRdb lists only in-frame clones, some missing. The sample contains about 250,000 clones, 65% to 90% of which appear only once. Deletions cut 7 bases from V and 1 base from J, with 10 bases between. CDR3 size: 13 residues. The germline V gene has CDR1 LNHDA and CDR2 SQIVND (reference sequence). The TCR originated in a man aged 35-49 years who had recovered from COVID-19. The specimen sequenced was PBMCs or T cells enriched from blood (not recorded which). V gene TRBV19 combines with J gene TRBJ1-2; D unresolved. CDR3 in amino acids: CASKRSDNYGYTF. CDR3 nucleotides: TGTGCCAGTAAGCGTTCGGATAACTATGGCTACACCTTC.